The 16 T cell receptor beta chains in this list originate from one sample, sequenced in a study of blood T cell repertoires in COVID-19. Profiling relied on immunoSEQ multiplex PCR, and the TCRdb table lists in-frame clones only, not all of them. Among hundreds of thousands of clones listed, approximately 86% were seen once. The sample consisted of peripheral blood. The receptors shown here come from an elderly man with acute or convalescent COVID-19.

This clone was detected a few times. This chain joins TRBV7-9 and TRBJ1-2; D unclear. Germline CDR1 SEHNR, CDR2 FQNEAQ (reference sequence). The CDR3 consists of 16 residues. The germline V and J ends were trimmed by 5 bases and 3 bases, with 19 bases remaining between them. The CDR3, as DNA: TGTGCCAGCAGCGACTCCCGACTGGCCAAGGACTATGGCTACACCTTC. It is translated as CASSDSRLAKDYGYTF.

The J gene is TRBJ1-6, the V gene TRBV19; tentative D call: TRBD1 (5 bases). V lost 3 bases and J lost 8, with 14 bases in between. The CDR3 has 15 residues. In germline, CDR1 is LNHDA, CDR2 SQIVND (reference sequence). The CDR3 DNA reads as TGTGCCAGTAGTATTTTCGGCCAGGGTGATTCACCCCTCCACTTT. This sequence encodes CASSIFGQGDSPLHF. The whole variable domain, filled in from reference TRBV19 and TRBJ1-6, reads DGGITQSPKYLFRKEGQNVTLSCEQNLNHDAMYWYRQDPGQGLRLIYYSQIVNDFQKGDIAEGYSVSREKKESFPLTVTSAQKNPTAFYLCASSIFGQGDSPLHFGNGTRLTVT.

This clone came up once. The chain uses TRBV28 and TRBJ1-5; tentative D call: TRBD1 (5 bases). Trimming cost V 4 bases and J 6 bases, with 25 bases left between them. The CDR3 length is 18 residues. Germline CDR1 MDHEN, CDR2 SYDVKM. DNA for the CDR3: TGTGCCAGCAGTTCCTGGACCAGGGTAAGGGCCCTAGGTCAGCCCCAGCATTTT. Translated: CASSSWTRVRALGQPQHF.

With respect to this clone: The identical CDR3 is also encoded by other nucleotide sequences in the sample. The chain combines TRBV6-1 with TRBJ1-5, with TRBD1 identical over 9 bases. V was clipped by 3 bases and J by 7 bases; unmatched bases: 4. The CDR3 runs 14 residues. Per germline, CDR1 MNHNS and CDR2 SASEGT. CDR3 nucleotide sequence: TGTGCCAGCAGTGACCGGGACAGGGACCAGCCCCAGCATTTT. Its protein product is CASSDRDRDQPQHF.

In its sample, this clone was seen once. This rearrangement joins TRBV2 to TRBJ2-5; 13 bases agree with TRBD2. The V gene's germline CDR1 is SNHLY and CDR2 FYNNEI. The CDR3 consists of 15 residues. After removal of 7 bases from V and 5 bases from J, the junction contained 7 bases not matched to a gene. This CDR3 reads CASTQEGLAGETQYF. CDR3 coding DNA: TGTGCCAGCACCCAAGAGGGACTAGCGGGGGAGACCCAGTACTTC.

The V gene is TRBV13, the J gene TRBJ2-3; TRBD2 is a possible D gene (6 bases). The CDR3 has 16 residues. Germline-derived CDR1 and CDR2 are PRHDT and FYEKMQ (reference sequence). Trimming took off 0 bases at V and 7 bases at J, with 17 bases between the two ends. The CDR3 region is CASSLGLGGARNTQYF. The DNA of the CDR3 is TGTGCCAGCAGCTTAGGCCTGGGCGGGGCCCGTAATACGCAGTATTTT.

This chain connects TRBV5-6 to TRBJ1-4; TRBD1 is a possible D gene (6 bases). The CDR3 loop spans 15 amino acids. V gave up 2 bases and J gave up 7 bases, with 15 bases separating them. The germline CDR1 and CDR2 sequences are SGHDT and YYEEEE. The CDR3 loop is CASSLDPGVGEKLFF. DNA of the CDR3: TGTGCCAGCAGCTTAGACCCAGGGGTTGGTGAAAAACTGTTTTTT.

The J gene is TRBJ2-5, the V gene TRBV7-2; weak D call: TRBD2 (7 bases). Germline V gives CDR1 SGHTA, CDR2 FQGNSA. The V end was cut by 1 base, the J end by 9 bases, with 12 bases between. The CDR3 has 13 amino acids. Written as DNA, the CDR3 is TGTGCCAGCAGCTTAGGAGGGGAGGGGGCCCAGTACTTC. Amino acids: CASSLGGEGAQYF.

The V gene is TRBV28, the J gene TRBJ1-4; D may be TRBD1 (6 bases). The CDR3 runs to 17 residues. Germline CDR1 MDHEN, CDR2 SYDVKM. V shed 4 bases and J shed 8 bases, with 23 bases lying between them. The CDR3 sequence: CASSSAPGGASTEKLFF. CDR3 nucleotide sequence: TGTGCCAGCAGTTCGGCCCCGGGGGGGGCGTCCACCGAAAAACTGTTTTTT. The full variable domain, completed using reference TRBV28 and TRBJ1-4, is DVKVTQSSRYLVKRTGEKVFLECVQDMDHENMFWYRQDPGLGLRLIYFSYDVKMKEKGDIPEGYSVSREKKERFSLILESASTNQTSMYLCASSSAPGGASTEKLFFGSGTQLSVL.

The gene calls are TRBV5-5 and TRBJ2-7, with D maybe TRBD1 (6 bases). Germline V CDR1 and CDR2: SGHKS, YYEKEE (reference sequence). Trimming cost V 2 bases and J 2 bases, with 11 bases left between them. This CDR3 contains 14 residues. As DNA, the CDR3 is TGTGCCAGCAGCTTAACCGGGACAACCTACGAGCAGTACTTC. It encodes CASSLTGTTYEQYF.

The rearrangement joins TRBV7-2 to TRBJ1-4, with unresolved D. This CDR3 comprises 13 residues. Per the germline V gene, CDR1 is SGHTA and CDR2 is FQGNSA. V dropped 2 bases and J dropped 4 bases, with 5 bases sitting between them. The DNA of the CDR3 is TGTGCCAGCAGCTTAATGCGTAATGAAAAACTGTTTTTT. This translates into CASSLMRNEKLFF.

For this clone: A junction boundary mismatches the germline segment, possibly from a read error. The chain has TRBV5-1 and TRBJ1-4, with D uncertain. The V gene's germline CDR1 is SGHRS and CDR2 YFSETQ. The CDR3 sequence is 15 residues long. CDR3 amino acids: CASSLERSTNEELFF. In DNA, the CDR3 is TGCGCCAGCAGCCTGGAACGGTCAACTAATGAAGAACTGTTTTTT.

This chain joins TRBV18 and TRBJ1-4; D is unclear. The V gene lost 3 bases and the J gene lost 7 bases, with 12 bases spanning the gap. This CDR3 region has 14 residues. Germline V lookup: CDR1 KGHSH, CDR2 LQKENI. The CDR3: CASSPREGGEKLFF. The CDR3 DNA follows: TGTGCCAGCTCACCGAGGGAGGGTGGTGAAAAACTGTTTTTT.

The rearrangement uses TRBV5-4 and TRBJ1-3; 9 bases are a match to TRBD1. The CDR3 has 17 amino acids. J lost 2 bases, V lost 4 bases, and 10 bases had no gene match. CDR1 is SGHNT, CDR2 YYREEE, per germline (reference sequence). The CDR3 spells CASSKDRGPGAGNTIYF. The CDR3 nucleotides read TGTGCCAGCAGCAAGGACAGGGGCCCGGGAGCTGGAAACACCATATATTTT.

The CDR3 region is CASSPRTGPNTGELFF. CDR3 nucleotides: TGTGCCAGCAGCCCCCGGACAGGGCCGAACACCGGGGAGCTGTTTTTT. The rearrangement links TRBV7-2 to TRBJ2-2, with TRBD1 matching over 8 bases. V trimming: 5 bases; J trimming: 0 bases; junction bases outside the gene matches: 5. The CDR3 extends over 16 amino acids. Germline CDR1 and CDR2: SGHTA and FQGNSA.

The V and J genes are TRBV3-1 (or the pseudogene TRBV3-2) and TRBJ2-1; 7 nucleotides agree with TRBD2. CDR1 LGHDT and CDR2 YNNKEL come from the germline V gene (reference sequence). CDR3 size: 14 residues. V gave up 4 bases and J gave up 6 bases; unmatched junction bases: 6. CDR3 region: CASSRDYSLNEQFF. The CDR3 nucleotides read TGTGCCAGCAGCCGGGACTATAGCCTCAATGAGCAGTTCTTC.